This paragraph reports one T cell receptor (beta chain). Germline CDR1 and CDR2: SGHAT and FQNNGV. CDR3 length: 14 amino acids. V was clipped by 4 bases and J by 3 bases, with 13 bases between them. The sample belongs to a study of blood T cell repertoires in COVID-19. The overall study: Researchers got acute and convalescent COVID-19 samples from the United States, Italy and Spain.

Only in-frame clones appear in the TCRdb table, and some are missing; sequencing was by immunoSEQ multiplex PCR. This sample carries some 300,000 clones, around 89% of them seen once, and the ten largest clones take around 4.5%. Enrollees, about 18 to 95 years old, lived in approximately 25 US areas. The sequence derives from a woman aged 18-29 years with acute COVID-19. Sequencing used PBMCs or T cells enriched from blood (not recorded which). The chain employs TRBV11-2 and TRBJ2-7, with D perhaps matching TRBD2 (6 bases). CDR3 sequence: CASSSLGGDYEQYF. CDR3 coding DNA: TGTGCCAGCAGCTCCTTGGGCGGGGACTACGAGCAGTACTTC. Drawing the rest from reference TRBV11-2 and TRBJ2-7, the complete variable domain is EAGVAQSPRYKIIEKRQSVAFWCNPISGHATLYWYQQILGQGPKLLIQFQNNGVVDDSQLPKDRFSAERLKGVDSTLKIQPAKLEDSAVYLCASSSLGGDYEQYFGPGTRLTVT.